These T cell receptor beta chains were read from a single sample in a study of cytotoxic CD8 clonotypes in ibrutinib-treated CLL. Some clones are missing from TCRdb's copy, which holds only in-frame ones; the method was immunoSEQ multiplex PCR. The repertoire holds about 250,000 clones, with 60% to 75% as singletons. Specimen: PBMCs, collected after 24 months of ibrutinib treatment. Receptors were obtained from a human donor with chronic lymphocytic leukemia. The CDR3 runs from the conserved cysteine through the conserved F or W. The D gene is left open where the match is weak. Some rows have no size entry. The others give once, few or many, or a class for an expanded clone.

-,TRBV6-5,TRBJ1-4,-,CASSYSEGATNEKLFF,TGTGCCAGCAGTTACTCCGAGGGGGCAACTAATGAAAAACTGTTTTTT
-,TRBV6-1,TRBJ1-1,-,CASSTQGRGDTEAFF,TGTGCCAGCAGTACACAGGGTCGGGGTGACACTGAAGCTTTCTTT
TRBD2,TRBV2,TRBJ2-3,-,CATRRASGRADTQYF,TGTGCCACTCGGCGGGCTAGCGGGAGGGCAGATACGCAGTATTTT
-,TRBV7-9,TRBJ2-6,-,CASSLVVGVGSGANVLTF,TGTGCCAGCAGCTTAGTAGTAGGAGTGGGCTCTGGGGCCAACGTCCTGACTTTC
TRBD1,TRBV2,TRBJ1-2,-,CASSGGQGDNYGYTF,TGTGCCAGCAGTGGGGGACAGGGAGATAACTATGGCTACACCTTC
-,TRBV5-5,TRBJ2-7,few,CASSVRDEQYF,TGTGCCAGCAGCGTTCGGGATGAGCAGTACTTC
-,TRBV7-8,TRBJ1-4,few,CASSSWQGSNEKLFF,TGTGCCAGCAGCTCGTGGCAGGGGAGTAATGAAAAACTGTTTTTT
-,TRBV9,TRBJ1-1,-,CASSVGVGFLNTEAFF,TGTGCCAGCAGCGTCGGTGTGGGATTCTTGAACACTGAAGCTTTCTTT
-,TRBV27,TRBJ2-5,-,CASSVGGGRETQYF,TGTGCCAGCAGTGTAGGGGGGGGTCGAGAGACCCAGTACTTC
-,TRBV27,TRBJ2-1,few,CASSLSIVENNEQFF,TGTGCCAGCAGTTTATCGATAGTGGAGAACAATGAGCAGTTCTTC
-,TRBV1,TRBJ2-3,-,CTSSRLAERTDTQYF,TGCACCAGCAGCCGACTAGCGGAACGCACAGATACGCAGTATTTT
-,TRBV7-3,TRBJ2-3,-,CASSLYTDTQYF,TGTGCCAGCAGCTTATACACAGATACGCAGTATTTT
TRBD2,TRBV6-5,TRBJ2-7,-,CASSPWRGDYEQYF,TGTGCCAGCAGTCCTTGGCGGGGGGATTACGAGCAGTACTTC
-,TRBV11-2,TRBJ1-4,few,CASSLGTATDDEKLFF,TGTGCCAGCAGCTTAGGAACAGCTACAGATGATGAAAAACTGTTTTTT
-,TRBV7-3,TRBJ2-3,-,CASSFGQLGDTQYF,TGTGCCAGCAGCTTTGGGCAGCTAGGAGATACGCAGTATTTT
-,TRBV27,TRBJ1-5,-,CASSFRAAQPQHF,TGTGCCAGCAGTTTTAGGGCAGCCCAGCCCCAGCATTTT
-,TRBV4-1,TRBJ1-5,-,CASSQDGLYSNQPQHF,TGCGCCAGCAGCCAAGATGGGCTCTATAGCAATCAGCCCCAGCATTTT
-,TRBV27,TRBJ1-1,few,CASRPSDVNTEAFF,TGTGCCAGCAGGCCTTCGGATGTGAACACTGAAGCTTTCTTT
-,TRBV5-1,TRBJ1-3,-,CASSPGPSGNTIYF,TGCGCCAGCAGCCCGGGACCCTCTGGAAACACCATATATTTT
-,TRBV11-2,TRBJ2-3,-,CASSLGGNTQYF,TGTGCCAGCAGCTTAGGGGGGAATACGCAGTATTTT
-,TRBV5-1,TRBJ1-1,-,CASSPTPVPMNTEAFF,TGCGCCAGCAGCCCGACGCCCGTTCCTATGAACACTGAAGCTTTCTTT
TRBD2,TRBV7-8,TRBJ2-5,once,CASSYPLAERETQYF,TGTGCCAGCAGCTACCCACTAGCGGAGCGGGAGACCCAGTACTTC
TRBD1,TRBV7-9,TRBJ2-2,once,CASSPTGANTGELFF,TGTGCCAGCAGCCCCACAGGGGCCAACACCGGGGAGCTGTTTTTT
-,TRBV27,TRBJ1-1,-,CASSLGPATEAFF,TGTGCCAGCAGCCTGGGACCGGCCACTGAAGCTTTCTTT
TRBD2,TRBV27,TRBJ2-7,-,CASRGLADYSSYEQYF,TGTGCCAGCAGGGGACTAGCGGATTATAGCTCCTACGAGCAGTACTTC
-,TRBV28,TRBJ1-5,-,CASSPPRDSQPQHF,TGTGCCAGCAGTCCTCCGAGGGATTCCCAGCCCCAGCATTTT
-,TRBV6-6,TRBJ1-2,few,CATHDGFYGYTF,TGTGCCACTCACGACGGATTCTATGGCTACACCTTC
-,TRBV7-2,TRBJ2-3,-,CASSLALGADTQYF,TGTGCCAGCAGCTTAGCGCTAGGGGCAGATACGCAGTATTTT
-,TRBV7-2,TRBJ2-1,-,CASSPLRGNEQFF,TGTGCCAGCAGCCCCCTCCGAGGCAATGAGCAGTTCTTC
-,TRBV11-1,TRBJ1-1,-,CASSFNPNTEAFF,TGTGCCAGCAGCTTCAATCCTAACACTGAAGCTTTCTTT
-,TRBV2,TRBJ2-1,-,CASSERIGLWQFF,TGTGCCAGCAGTGAAAGGATTGGGTTGTGGCAGTTCTTC
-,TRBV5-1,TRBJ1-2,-,CASSFSPDETYGYTF,TGCGCCAGCAGCTTTTCCCCGGACGAAACCTATGGCTACACCTTC
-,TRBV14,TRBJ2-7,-,CASSQASLYEQYF,TGTGCCAGCAGCCAAGCCTCTCTTTACGAGCAGTACTTC
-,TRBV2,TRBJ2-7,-,CASSEGGIVDEQYF,TGTGCCAGCAGTGAAGGGGGAATAGTCGACGAGCAGTACTTC
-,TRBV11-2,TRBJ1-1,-,CASSLDVMNTEAFF,TGTGCCAGCAGCTTAGATGTAATGAACACTGAAGCTTTCTTT
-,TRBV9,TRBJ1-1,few,CASSVEGEGTEAFF,TGTGCCAGCAGCGTAGAGGGGGAGGGCACTGAAGCTTTCTTT
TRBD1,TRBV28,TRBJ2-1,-,CASTPIWDRDNEQFF,TGTGCCAGCACCCCGATCTGGGACAGAGACAATGAGCAGTTCTTC
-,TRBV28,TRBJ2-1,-,CASSLLGLWGQFF,TGTGCCAGCAGTCTCCTGGGACTTTGGGGGCAGTTCTTC
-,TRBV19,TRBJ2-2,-,CASSMARGNTGELFF,TGTGCCAGTAGTATGGCCAGGGGGAACACCGGGGAGCTGTTTTTT
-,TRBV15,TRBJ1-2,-,CATSGGGPNYGYTF,TGTGCCACCAGCGGGGGTGGTCCTAACTATGGCTACACCTTC
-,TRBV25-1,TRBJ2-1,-,CASSESFTGPTSNEQFF,TGTGCCAGCAGTGAATCGTTCACGGGACCCACCTCCAATGAGCAGTTCTTC
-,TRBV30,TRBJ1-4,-,CAWSKTSFVEKLFF,TGTGCCTGGAGTAAAACAAGCTTCGTCGAAAAACTGTTTTTT
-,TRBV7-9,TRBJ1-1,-,CASSFADTEAFF,TGTGCCAGCAGCTTCGCGGACACTGAAGCTTTCTTT
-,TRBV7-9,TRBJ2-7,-,CASSQTTATPGEQYF,TGTGCCAGCAGCCAAACGACAGCTACCCCCGGTGAGCAGTACTTC
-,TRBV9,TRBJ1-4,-,CASSATGGNEKLFF,TGTGCCAGCAGCGCCACAGGAGGTAATGAAAAACTGTTTTTT
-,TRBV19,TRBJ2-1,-,CASMSVGRENEQFF,TGTGCCAGTATGTCGGTGGGACGGGAGAATGAGCAGTTCTTC
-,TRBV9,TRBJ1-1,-,CASSVASGGNTEAFF,TGTGCCAGCAGCGTAGCTTCGGGTGGGAACACTGAAGCTTTCTTT
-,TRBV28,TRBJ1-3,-,CASSLSSSGNTIYF,TGTGCCAGCAGTTTATCGAGCTCTGGAAACACCATATATTTT
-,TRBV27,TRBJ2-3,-,CASSLSGRTDTQYF,TGTGCCAGCAGTTTATCTGGACGCACAGATACGCAGTATTTT
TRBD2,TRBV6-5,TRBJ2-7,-,CASSYSSSGRPEQYF,TGTGCCAGCAGTTACTCCTCTAGCGGGAGGCCCGAGCAGTACTTC
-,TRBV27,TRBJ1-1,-,CASSTGRSDEAFF,TGTGCCAGCAGCACAGGCCGGTCTGATGAAGCTTTCTTT
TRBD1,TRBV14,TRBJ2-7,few,CASSRSGGGYEQYF,TGTGCCAGCAGCCGGTCAGGGGGTGGCTACGAGCAGTACTTC
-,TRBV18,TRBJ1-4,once,CASSPSPVQEKLFF,TGTGCCAGCTCACCTAGCCCAGTTCAGGAAAAACTGTTTTTT
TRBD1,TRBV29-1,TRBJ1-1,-,CSVEVAAQGRTEAFF,TGCAGCGTTGAAGTCGCCGCACAGGGGAGAACTGAAGCTTTCTTT
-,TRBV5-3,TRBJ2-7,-,CARPWGGPEQYF,TGTGCCAGGCCCTGGGGGGGGCCAGAGCAGTACTTC
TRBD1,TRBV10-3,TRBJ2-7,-,CAISEGGQVVEQYF,TGTGCCATCAGTGAGGGCGGACAGGTAGTGGAGCAGTACTTC
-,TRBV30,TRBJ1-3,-,CAWSVQRPVGNTIYF,TGTGCCTGGAGTGTACAAAGGCCCGTTGGAAACACCATATATTTT
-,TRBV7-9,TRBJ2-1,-,CASSADVYEQFF,TGTGCCAGCAGCGCGGACGTCTATGAGCAGTTCTTC
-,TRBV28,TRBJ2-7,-,CASSWGMADPYF,TGTGCCAGCAGTTGGGGCATGGCTGATCCGTACTTC